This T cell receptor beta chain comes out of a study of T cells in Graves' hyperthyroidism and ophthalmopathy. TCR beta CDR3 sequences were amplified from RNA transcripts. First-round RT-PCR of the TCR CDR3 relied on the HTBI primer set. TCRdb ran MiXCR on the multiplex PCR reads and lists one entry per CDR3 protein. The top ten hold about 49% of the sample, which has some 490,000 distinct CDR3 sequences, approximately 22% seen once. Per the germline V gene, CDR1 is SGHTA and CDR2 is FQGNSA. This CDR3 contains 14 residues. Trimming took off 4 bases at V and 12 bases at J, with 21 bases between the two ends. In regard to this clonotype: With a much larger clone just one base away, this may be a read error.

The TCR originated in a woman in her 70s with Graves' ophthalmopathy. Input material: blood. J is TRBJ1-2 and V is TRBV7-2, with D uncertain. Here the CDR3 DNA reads TGTGCCAGCAGCTCCAGATTCCCCATTGAAGGCAACACCTTC. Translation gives CASSSRFPIEGNTF.